Each of the 14 T cell receptor beta chains below was sequenced from the same sample in a study of PD-1 blockade in classical Hodgkin lymphoma. As for time point: cycle 4 day 1 (C4D1), after more than five weeks of nivolumab. With no exception, relapse followed autologous stem cell transplantation in all patients, and brentuximab vedotin exposure varied. The study purified CD4+ T cells from thawed PBMCs using magnetic negative selection. Method: immunoSEQ multiplex PCR; TCRdb's copy keeps in-frame clones and lacks some. The table has more than 15,000 clones, 65% to 85% seen once. This sample comprised CD4+ T cells from blood, obtained before the fourth cycle of nivolumab. All receptors derive from a human donor with classical Hodgkin lymphoma.

The V gene is TRBV19, the J gene TRBJ1-5; 7 nucleotides agree with TRBD1. The CDR3 has 14 residues. V lost 4 bases and J lost 4; bases outside the gene matches: 4. Germline CDR1 reads LNHDA; CDR2 reads SQIVND (reference sequence). DNA of the CDR3: TGTGCCAGTAGTAGGGGGACAGAGAATCAGCCCCAGCATTTT. This sequence encodes CASSRGTENQPQHF.

V gene TRBV7-8 combines with J gene TRBJ1-3; D unresolved. This CDR3 has 15 residues. Trimming cost V 0 bases and J 0 bases, with 6 bases left between them. CDR1 and CDR2 from the germline V gene are SGHVS and FQNEAQ. CDR3 sequence reads: CASSLAGASGNTIYF. The CDR3 nucleotides are TGTGCCAGCAGCTTAGCGGGAGCCTCTGGAAACACCATATATTTT.

The chain couples TRBV11-2 to TRBJ2-7; 12 nucleotides match TRBD2. The V and J ends lost 1 base and 7 bases, in that order; junction bases with no gene match: 5. This CDR3 is built from 15 residues. From germline, CDR1 is SGHAT and CDR2 FQNNGV. The CDR3 spells CASSLGTSGIREQYF. The CDR3 DNA reads TGTGCCAGCAGCTTAGGGACTAGCGGGATAAGGGAGCAGTACTTC.

The chain links TRBV5-6 to TRBJ2-7; 7 bases match TRBD2. The CDR3 has 15 residues. V gave up 4 bases and J gave up 3 bases; unmatched junction bases: 10. Germline values: CDR1 SGHDT, CDR2 YYEEEE. The CDR3 protein is CASSPRGESHYEQYF. DNA for the CDR3: TGTGCCAGCAGCCCCCGGGGGGAGTCTCACTACGAGCAGTACTTC.

The chain couples TRBV7-2 to TRBJ1-2; D unresolved. The CDR3 is 15 residues long. With 0 bases removed from V and 2 bases from J, the gap between germline ends came to 10 bases. Germline-derived CDR1 and CDR2 are SGHTA and FQGNSA. CDR3 region: CASSLANLPNYGYTF. CDR3 nucleotide sequence: TGTGCCAGCAGCTTAGCGAATCTACCGAACTATGGCTACACCTTC. The full variable domain, rest sourced from reference TRBV7-2 and TRBJ1-2, is GAGVSQSPSNKVTEKGKDVELRCDPISGHTALYWYRQSLGQGLEFLIYFQGNSAPDKSGLPSDRFSAERTGGSVSTLTIQRTQQEDSAVYLCASSLANLPNYGYTFGSGTRLTVV.

The chain employs TRBV6-5 and TRBJ2-7, with D hard to call. From germline, CDR1 is MNHEY and CDR2 SVGAGI. Between the trimmed V and J ends, which lost 4 bases and 5 bases, there was a span of 18 bases. The CDR3 is 15 residues long. In nucleotides, the CDR3 is TGTGCCAGCAGTTCCGCGCGTCTAGTAGGCCACGAGCAGTACTTC. Translating it yields CASSSARLVGHEQYF.

This chain links TRBV6-1 with TRBJ2-5; TRBD2 matches at 7 bases. The CDR3 is 14 residues long. Germline CDR1 and CDR2: MNHNS and SASEGT. J gave up 4 bases and V 6 bases, and 8 bases lay outside the gene matches. The CDR3 protein is CASSMGRVGETQYF. CDR3 DNA sequence: TGTGCCAGCAGCATGGGGAGGGTGGGAGAGACCCAGTACTTC.

The chain couples TRBV27 to TRBJ2-7; 8 nucleotides align to TRBD1. The ends lost 6 bases at V and 2 bases at J; junction bases unmatched: 9. Germline assignment: CDR1 MNHEY and CDR2 SMNVEV (reference sequence). The CDR3 loop spans 15 amino acids. The CDR3 is CASRRQGPITYEQYF. The DNA for the CDR3 is TGTGCCAGCAGAAGACAGGGGCCGATCACCTACGAGCAGTACTTC.

This clone was observed once. The genes are TRBV6-5 and TRBJ1-1; 8 bases match TRBD1. The CDR3 is made up of 15 amino acids. Germline V gene data show CDR1 as MNHEY and CDR2 as SVGAGI. Trimming cost V 4 bases and J 1 base; bases outside gene matches: 5. In DNA, the CDR3 is TGTGCCAGCAGTTCGAGGGACAGGTGGAACACTGAAGCTTTCTTT. Translated: CASSSRDRWNTEAFF.

The CDR3 here is CASSQDWASTYEQYF. CDR3 DNA sequence: TGTGCCAGCAGCCAAGATTGGGCCAGTACCTACGAGCAGTACTTC. This sequence joins TRBV14 and TRBJ2-7; no clear D. The ends were cut back, 0 bases at V and 2 bases at J, with 11 bases in the middle. From germline, CDR1 is SGHDN and CDR2 FVKESK. The CDR3 runs 15 residues.

This chain links TRBV11-2 with TRBJ1-2, with a weak D call TRBD1 (5 bases). V lost 4 bases to trimming and J lost 1 base, with 19 bases between them. The CDR3 sequence is 17 residues long. Germline CDR1 reads SGHAT; CDR2 reads FQNNGV. CDR3 nucleotides: TGTGCCAGCAGCTCCTCAAGGGCAGGGATTCATAACTATGGCTACACCTTC. Residues: CASSSSRAGIHNYGYTF.

The CDR3 DNA is TGTGCCAGCGGGAGAGAGGTTGAGACCCAGTACTTC. Translated, it gives CASGREVETQYF. The V gene is TRBV2, the J gene TRBJ2-5; D is perhaps TRBD2 (5 bases). This CDR3 comprises 12 residues. The ends were cut back, 8 bases at V and 5 bases at J, with 12 bases in the middle. From germline, CDR1 is SNHLY and CDR2 FYNNEI.

This clone appeared a single time. The rearrangement uses TRBV30 and TRBJ2-5; 7 nucleotides agree with TRBD1. Germline V CDR1 and CDR2: GTSNPN, SVGIG (reference sequence). V lost 1 base to trimming and J lost 4 bases; unmatched junction nucleotides: 15. CDR3 size: 17 residues. CDR3 protein: CAWSGISTRGNRETQYF. The CDR3 coding sequence is TGTGCCTGGAGTGGGATCTCAACCAGGGGGAATAGAGAGACCCAGTACTTC. The variable domain in full, with the rest retrieved from reference TRBV30 and TRBJ2-5, is SQTIHQWPATLVQPVGSPLSLECTVEGTSNPNLYWYRQAAGRGLQLLFYSVGIGQISSEVPQNLSASRPQDRQFILSSKKLLLSDSGFYLCAWSGISTRGNRETQYFGPGTRLLVL.

This chain links TRBV18 with TRBJ2-3; D is undetermined. Germline V gene sequence: CDR1 KGHSH, CDR2 LQKENI. The CDR3 is 15 amino acids. V lost 2 bases and J 2 bases, leaving 11 bases between the germline ends. CDR3 amino acids: CASSPDWPVTDTQYF. The DNA for the CDR3 is TGTGCCAGCTCACCAGACTGGCCCGTCACAGATACGCAGTATTTT.